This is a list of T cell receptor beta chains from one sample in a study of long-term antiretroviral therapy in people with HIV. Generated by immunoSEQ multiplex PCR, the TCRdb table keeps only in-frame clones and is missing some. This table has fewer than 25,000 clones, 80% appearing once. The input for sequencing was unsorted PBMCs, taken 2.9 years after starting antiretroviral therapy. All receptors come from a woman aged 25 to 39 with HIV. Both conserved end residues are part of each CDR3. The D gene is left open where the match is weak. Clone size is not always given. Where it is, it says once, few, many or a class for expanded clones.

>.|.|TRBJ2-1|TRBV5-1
TGCGCCAGCAGCCCTTTGTGGGGGTCCTACAATGAGCAGTTCTTC
CASSPLWGSYNEQFF
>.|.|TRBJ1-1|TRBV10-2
TGCGCCAGCAGTGTAAAGGGAACCGAAGCTTTCTTT
CASSVKGTEAFF
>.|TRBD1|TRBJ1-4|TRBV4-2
TGTGCCAGCAGCCATCCCCCGGGACAGATCAATGAAAAACTGTTTTTT
CASSHPPGQINEKLFF
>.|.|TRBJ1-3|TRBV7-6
TGTGCCAGCAGCCAGCGGACTGTTTCGGTGTCAAACACCATATATTTT
CASSQRTVSVSNTIYF
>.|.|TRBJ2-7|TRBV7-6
TGTGCCAGCAGCTTTGGTGGCGGGACAGCTTACTACGAGCAGTACTTC
CASSFGGGTAYYEQYF
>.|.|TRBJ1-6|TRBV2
TGTGCCAGCAGTGCCACCTATAATTCACCCCTCCACTTT
CASSATYNSPLHF
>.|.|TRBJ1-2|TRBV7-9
TGTGCCAGCAGCTCACAGGCGATTAACTATGGCTACACCTTC
CASSSQAINYGYTF
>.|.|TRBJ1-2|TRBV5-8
TGTGCCAGCAGCTTGAGGGCTCGAGGGCCCATGTCCTATGGCTACACCTTC
CASSLRARGPMSYGYTF
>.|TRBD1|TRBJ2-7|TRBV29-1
TGCAGCGTCGCTTCGACAGGGGCCATCTACGAGCAGTACTTC
CSVASTGAIYEQYF
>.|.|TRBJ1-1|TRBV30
TGTGCCTGGAAATTAGGGCAGAACACTGAAGCTTTCTTT
CAWKLGQNTEAFF
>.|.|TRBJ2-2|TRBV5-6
TGTGCCAGCAGCTTACTTACCACGAACACCGGGGAGCTGTTTTTT
CASSLLTTNTGELFF
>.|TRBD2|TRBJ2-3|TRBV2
TGTGCCAGCACTGTAGTCAGCGGGGGAGGAACAGATACGCAGTATTTT
CASTVVSGGGTDTQYF
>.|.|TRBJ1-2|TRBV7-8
TGTGCCAGCAGCTTAACCTCTCTCACCTCGGGAGGCTACACCTTC
CASSLTSLTSGGYTF
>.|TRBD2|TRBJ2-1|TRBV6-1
TGTGCCAGCAGTGAAGCGCGAACTAGCGGGGGCTACAATGAGCAGTTCTTC
CASSEARTSGGYNEQFF
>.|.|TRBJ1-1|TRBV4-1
TGCGCCAGCAGCCAAGAGAGTCGGGTTGAAGCTTTCTTT
CASSQESRVEAFF
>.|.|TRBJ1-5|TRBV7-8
TGTGCCAGCAGCTTAGATGGAGCCGCCAATCAGCCCCAGCATTTT
CASSLDGAANQPQHF
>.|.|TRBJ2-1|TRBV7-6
TGTGCCAGCAGCTCTACAGAGAGCTCCTACAATGAGCAGTTCTTC
CASSSTESSYNEQFF
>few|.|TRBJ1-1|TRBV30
TGTGCCTGGAGTCGGACAGCTAACACTGAAGCTTTCTTT
CAWSRTANTEAFF
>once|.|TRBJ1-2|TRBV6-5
TGTGCCAGCAGTGGACAGTCCCTCTATGGCTACACCTTC
CASSGQSLYGYTF
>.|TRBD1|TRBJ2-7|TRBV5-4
TGTGCCAGCAGCCCCCGGGACAGCAACGAGCAGTACTTC
CASSPRDSNEQYF
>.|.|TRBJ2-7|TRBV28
TGTGCCACATTACCTTTCTCCGACCACTACGAGCAGTACTTC
CATLPFSDHYEQYF
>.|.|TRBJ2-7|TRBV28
TGTGCCAGCAGTCGAGCCTTGGAGCAGTACTTC
CASSRALEQYF
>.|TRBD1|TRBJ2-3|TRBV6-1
TGTGCCAGCACCCTGACAGGGGGCACAGATACGCAGTATTTT
CASTLTGGTDTQYF
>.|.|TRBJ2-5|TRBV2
TGTGCCAGCATAGAGGGACTGCATCAAGAGACCCAGTACTTC
CASIEGLHQETQYF
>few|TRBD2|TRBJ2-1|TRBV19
TGTGCCAGTAGTATACTAGCGGGGGGGTCCAGGAATGAGCAGTTCTTC
CASSILAGGSRNEQFF
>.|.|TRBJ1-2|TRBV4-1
TGCGCCAGCAGCCTGGGGGACATTAACTATGGCTACACCTTC
CASSLGDINYGYTF
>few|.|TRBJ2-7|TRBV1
TGCACCAGCAGCCCAAACAGCGATCCCTACGAGCAGTACTTC
CTSSPNSDPYEQYF
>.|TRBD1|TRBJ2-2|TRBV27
TGTGCCAGCAGACCTTCTCGGGACAGGACTAAGGGCACCGGGGAGCTGTTTTTT
CASRPSRDRTKGTGELFF
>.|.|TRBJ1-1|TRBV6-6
TGTGCCAGCAGCCTAAGAGTGGTCGGCACTGAAGCTTTCTTT
CASSLRVVGTEAFF
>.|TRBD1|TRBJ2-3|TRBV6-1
TGTGCCAGCAGTTTGGAGACAGGGGATGCAGATACGCAGTATTTT
CASSLETGDADTQYF
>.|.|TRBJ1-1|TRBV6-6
TGTGCCAGCAGTTACTCTGAGGGGAACACTGAAGCTTTCTTT
CASSYSEGNTEAFF
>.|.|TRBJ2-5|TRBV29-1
TGTGGGGGGTCTCGGGGAGGCGAGACCCAGTACTTC
CGGSRGGETQYF
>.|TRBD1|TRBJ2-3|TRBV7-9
TGTGCCAGCAGCCTTTGGGGGACAGGAGGCACAGATACGCAGTATTTT
CASSLWGTGGTDTQYF
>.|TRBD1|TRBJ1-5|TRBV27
TGTGCCAGCAGTCTTTACCCGGGACAGGGGGCGACTAGCAATCAGCCCCAGCATTTT
CASSLYPGQGATSNQPQHF
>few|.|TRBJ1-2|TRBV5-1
TGCGCCAGCAGCCCGAGCACAGGCAACTATGGCTACACCTTC
CASSPSTGNYGYTF
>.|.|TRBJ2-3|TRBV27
TGTGCCAGCAGTTTACTCGCAGGGAAGAGCACAGATACGCAGTATTTT
CASSLLAGKSTDTQYF
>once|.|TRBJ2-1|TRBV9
TGTGCCAGCAGCGTAGAAGGGGGGGTGGTAGGTGAGCAGTTCTTC
CASSVEGGVVGEQFF
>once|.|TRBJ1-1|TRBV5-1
TGCGCCAGCAGCTTGACGGACACTGAAGCTTTCTTT
CASSLTDTEAFF
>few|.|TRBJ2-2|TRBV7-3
TGTGCCAGCAGCTTATCAGGGGCTGGGACCGGGGAGCTGTTTTTT
CASSLSGAGTGELFF
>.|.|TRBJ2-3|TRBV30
TGTGCCTGGACCCTCACAGATACGCAGTATTTT
CAWTLTDTQYF
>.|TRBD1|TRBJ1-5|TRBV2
TGTGCCAGCAGGCACGGAAGGGGGCGTCGGGAAAACAATAGCAATCAGCCCCAGCATTTT
CASRHGRGRRENNSNQPQHF
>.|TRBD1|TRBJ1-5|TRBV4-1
TGCGCCAGCAGCCAGGAACAGGGGCCTGGTCGAGGGAATCAGCCCCAGCATTTT
CASSQEQGPGRGNQPQHF
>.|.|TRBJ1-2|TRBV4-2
TGTGCCAGCAGCCGAGAAGGGGCTAACTATGGCTACACCTTC
CASSREGANYGYTF
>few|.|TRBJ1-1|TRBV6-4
TGTGCCAGCAGTGCTGAGGGGGGCACTGAAGCTTTCTTT
CASSAEGGTEAFF
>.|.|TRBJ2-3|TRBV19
TGTGCCAGTAGTATTACCAGCACGGCAACAGATACGCAGTATTTT
CASSITSTATDTQYF
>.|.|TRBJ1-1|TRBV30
TGTGCCTGGACCAGGACAGCAAACACTGAAGCTTTCTTT
CAWTRTANTEAFF
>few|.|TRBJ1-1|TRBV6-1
TGTGCCACCCAATGGGGAATTAACGCTGAAGCTTTCTTT
CATQWGINAEAFF
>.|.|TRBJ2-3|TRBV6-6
TGTGCCAGCAGCGGGCCTCGAAGGACAGATACGCAGTATTTT
CASSGPRRTDTQYF
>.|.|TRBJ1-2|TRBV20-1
TGCAGTGCCCGCGGGCCTAATGGCTACACCTTC
CSARGPNGYTF
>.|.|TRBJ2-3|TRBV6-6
TGTGCCAGCAGATCCTGGGACCTTTTCACAGATACGCAGTATTTT
CASRSWDLFTDTQYF
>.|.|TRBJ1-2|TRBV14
TGTGCCAGCAGCCAAGTCACAGGGTGGGGCTATGGCTACACCTTC
CASSQVTGWGYGYTF
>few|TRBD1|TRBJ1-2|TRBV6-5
TGTGCCAGCAGTTCGGCCGGGACAGACTATGGCTACACCTTC
CASSSAGTDYGYTF
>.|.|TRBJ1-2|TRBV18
TGTGCCAGCTCACCACCGGTGACAGACTCCCTACGAAATGGCTACACCTTC
CASSPPVTDSLRNGYTF